What follows is one T cell receptor (beta chain) and its context. Its binding antigen is unknown. Base qualities are not recorded, but no much larger clone differs from it by a single base. The data belong to a study of cytomegalovirus exposure and HLA in healthy donors (dated by TCRdb to about 2017). About the investigation overall: A later analysis indicated that the 95 to 150 validation repertoires were generated on the platform also employed for the 650 to 850 repertoires of the first cohort. The study was designed to test whether signatures of past pathogen exposure could be identified by cataloging public T cell receptors. A separate validation cohort of more than 100 different subjects was used in addition to the approximately 700-subject first cohort. The study combined high-throughput TCR immunosequencing, statistical association of individual TCRs with disease status, and machine learning to predict cytomegalovirus infection status.

Overall study results and their limits: While some public TCRs were present in many individuals, most TCR sequences turned up only very rarely across donors. Cytomegalovirus status was reported to be diagnosed by the classifier with high specificity and sensitivity in both the original and validation cohorts. In vitro tests confirmed that a few of the cytomegalovirus-associated TCR beta chains recognize cytomegalovirus antigens. The validation cohort had no HLA typing available for a later analysis, so co-occurrence within that cohort was assessed over all 130 or so repertoires. A total of 164 TCR beta chains were listed by the study as associated with cytomegalovirus. A later analysis found that TCRs clustered in the first cohort also tended to co-occur in the roughly 120 validation repertoires, with roughly 95% of cluster scores above 0. The authors suggested that the approach could potentially be generalized to other disease states and immunological phenotypes.

Receptor libraries were prepared by the immunoSEQ multiplex PCR assay. The study's own analysis went as follows. A statistical classification framework was developed to diagnose cytomegalovirus status using the catalog of TCR beta chain sequences. In its TCRdb copy, this immuneACCESS table keeps in-frame sequences only and misses some clones. Where compared with another copy, unresolved V genes explain less than half of these, and the others have no known cause. V and J calls and clone size follow that table, whereas D and trimming were derived from the DNA. In this sample the table shows roughly 50,000 clones, roughly 93% of which occur a single time. The ten biggest clones cover roughly 1.8% of the sample. The donors belonged to the validation cohort of about 110 subjects, which was separate from the approximately 660-subject first cohort. From its cysteine to its phenylalanine, the CDR3 spans 13 amino acids. Just the 39-base CDR3 DNA is kept, in frame starting at base 1. CDR1 LNHDA and CDR2 SQIVND are derived from the germline V gene (reference sequence). The germline ends are 17 bases apart after V is trimmed by 4 bases and J by 13 bases.

The origin of this receptor is a woman under 30 in good health and CMV-seropositive. The rearrangement joined TRBV19 to TRBJ2-1; TRBD2 is possibly the D segment (6 matching bases). Sample: PBMCs. The DNA is as follows: TGTGCCAGTAGTACCTCCCTACCGGGACTCCAGTTCTTC. Its coded protein is CASSTSLPGLQFF.